This T cell receptor beta chain was recorded in a study of blood T cell repertoires in COVID-19. Study-wide context: The analysed material was cDNA or gDNA that came from T cells, B-cell-depleted T cells, or PBMCs.

Germline lookup yields CDR1 MNHEY and CDR2 SVGAGI. The CDR3 loop spans 15 amino acids. Unmatched junction bases numbered 10, after V lost 10 bases and J lost 1 base. Original processing methods: Nucleated cell number was recorded as an estimate derived from reference gene primer amplification. Measured with immunoSEQ multiplex PCR; TCRdb has only the in-frame clones, and not every one. From that table come the V and J calls and clone size; the DNA was used to work out D and trimming. This repertoire shows 150,000 to 200,000 clones, around 82% found once; its top ten account for 5% to 6%. Allocation to cohorts depended on clinical history reported by the participants. Cohort 3 donors were reported recovered after two negative PCRs, clearance, or symptom resolution.

The sequence was obtained from a man aged 40-50 years who had recovered from COVID-19. Sequencing was performed on PBMCs or T cells enriched from blood (not recorded which). The chain has TRBV6-5 and TRBJ1-1; 9 nucleotides line up with TRBD1. For the CDR3, the DNA is TGTGCCACGTCCCTGGGACAGGGTGGGAACACTGAAGCTTTCTTT. Residues: CATSLGQGGNTEAFF.